This T cell receptor (beta chain) appears in the sequencing data of a study of blood T cell repertoires in COVID-19 (TCRdb year 2020). For the study in its entirety: Samples from collaborators originated in the United States, Italy and Spain and spanned both the acute and convalescent phases of COVID-19. The prospective study material was composed of cDNA or gDNA derived from T cells, B-cell-depleted T cells, or PBMCs. Deeply sampled blood TCRbeta repertoires from subjects exposed to, actively infected with, or recovered from COVID-19 were included in the dataset. The repertoires were released in a freely available public database meant as a resource for research on the immune response to SARS-CoV-2. Samples were obtained from the ongoing ImmuneRACE study (first 160 participants) and from some 1,300 subjects provided by 6 global collaborators. A de-identified subject ID, COVID-19 status, age in years and sex were almost always included in the sample metadata. Where available, HLA class I and class II types were obtained from metadata supplied by the sample provider rather than from assay-based typing. Study-wide conclusions, independent of this receptor: Clinical and demographic metadata were provided uncurated, with the amount varying by source and participant.

The germline V gene supplies CDR1 MNHEY and CDR2 SVGAGI. V lost 0 bases and J lost 5 bases, and the count of bases not matched to a germline gene is 6. Including the terminal cysteine and phenylalanine, the CDR3 comprises 16 residues. Kept here is only the CDR3 DNA, which spans 48 bases and is read in frame from base 1. The immunoSEQ Assay, a bias-controlled multiplex PCR, was used to amplify TCRbeta CDR3 regions from genomic DNA. The published analysis was carried out like this. The number of nucleated cells in each sample was estimated from the amplification of reference gene primers within the assay. To quantify the absolute abundance of each unique TCRbeta CDR3 rearrangement, sequence reads were collapsed and filtered. For each sample, productive Simpson clonality was calculated by taking the square root of Simpson's diversity index across productive rearrangements. Not all clones reach the TCRdb copy of this immuneACCESS table, which keeps in-frame sequences only. Checked studies attribute under half of the gap to unresolved V genes and leave the rest unexplained. From that table come the V and J calls and clone size; the DNA was used to work out D and trimming. Recorded for this sample are tens of thousands of clones; roughly nine tenths of them occurred a single time. Around 1.6% of the sample goes to the ten largest clones.

Whole blood was collected in K2EDTA tubes by collaborating institutions according to the institutions' own protocols. For TCRbeta analysis, collaborators shipped samples as frozen whole blood, isolated PBMCs, or DNA extracted from either of those sample types. Comment on this clone: It has no known antigen specificity. Per-base quality was not reported, and no clone a single base away is much larger than it.

The clonotype was recovered from a man in his fifties or sixties with acute or convalescent COVID-19. The chain is encoded by TRBV6-5 joined to TRBJ1-4; the central 7 bases match TRBD1. The sequencing sample was made of peripheral blood. This receptor has the CDR3 CASSYSRQGRNEKLFF. The base sequence is TGTGCCAGCAGTTACTCGAGACAGGGTCGGAATGAAAAACTGTTTTTT.